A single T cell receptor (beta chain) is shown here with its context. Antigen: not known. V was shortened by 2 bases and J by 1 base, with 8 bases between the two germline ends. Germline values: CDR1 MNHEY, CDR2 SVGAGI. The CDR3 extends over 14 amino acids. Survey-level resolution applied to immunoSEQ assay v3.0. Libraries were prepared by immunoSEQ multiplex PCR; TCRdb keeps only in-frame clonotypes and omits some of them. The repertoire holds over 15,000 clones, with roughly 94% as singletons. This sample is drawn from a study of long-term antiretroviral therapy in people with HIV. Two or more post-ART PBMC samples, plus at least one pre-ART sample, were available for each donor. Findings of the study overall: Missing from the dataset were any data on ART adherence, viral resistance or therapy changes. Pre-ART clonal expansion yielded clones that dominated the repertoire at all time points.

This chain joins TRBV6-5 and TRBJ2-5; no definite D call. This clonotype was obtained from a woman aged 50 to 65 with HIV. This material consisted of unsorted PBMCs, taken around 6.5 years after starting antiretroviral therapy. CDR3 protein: CASSYGQIQETQYF. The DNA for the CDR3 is TGTGCCAGCAGTTACGGGCAGATCCAAGAGACCCAGTACTTC.